This section outlines one TCR beta chain sequence together with its context. Under the authors' procedure: Amplification of reference gene primers provided the estimated nucleated cell counts. Method: immunoSEQ multiplex PCR; TCRdb's copy keeps in-frame clones and lacks some. For V, J and clone size, that table is used; D and trimming come from the DNA. This table holds about 160,000 clones, about 91% found once. V dropped 5 bases and J dropped 1; count of bases not matched to a gene: 7. The CDR3 consists of 16 residues. Germline assignment: CDR1 KGHDR and CDR2 SFDVKD. This sample stems from a study of blood T cell repertoires in COVID-19. Looking at the study overall: Specimens from acute and convalescent COVID-19 originated in the United States, Italy and Spain. The cDNA or gDNA used as material had been derived from T cells, B-cell-depleted T cells, or PBMCs.

V gene TRBV24-1 combines with J gene TRBJ2-5; 9 bases line up with TRBD1. The sample taken for sequencing was peripheral blood. This TCR derives from a woman aged 60-75 years who had recovered from COVID-19. CDR3 sequence (DNA): TGTGCCACCAGTGGGTCCGGACAGGGGAGCCAAGAGACCCAGTACTTC. Translation gives CATSGSGQGSQETQYF.